Below are 16 T cell receptor beta chains sequenced from a single sample in a study of cytomegalovirus exposure and HLA in healthy donors. In the PCR, 60 Vbeta and 13 Jbeta primers were used. Repertoires were generated with immunoSEQ multiplex PCR, while TCRdb's copy carries only in-frame clones and drops some. The sample lists about 150,000 clones, roughly 81% seen once, with about 2.4% in the top ten. The material sequenced was PBMCs. These receptors originate from a man aged 25 to 45 in good health and CMV-seropositive.

The CDR3 sequence: CASRTRGAGETQYF. The CDR3 region has the DNA TGTGCCAGCAGAACGCGGGGGGCTGGAGAGACCCAGTACTTC. The rearrangement links TRBV28 to TRBJ2-5; TRBD2 aligns across 8 bases. J was trimmed by 4 bases and V by 6 bases; bases with no gene match: 7. The CDR3 has 14 residues. Germline V gene sequence: CDR1 MDHEN, CDR2 SYDVKM.

The chain couples TRBV25-1 to TRBJ2-7; 7 positions agree with TRBD1. The CDR3 has 16 residues. V shed 9 bases, J shed 0 bases, and the junction held 14 bases outside the gene matches. Germline V CDR1 and CDR2: MGHDK, SYGVNS. In DNA, the CDR3 is TGTGCCAGTGTGTCGAACAGGGGTTTATTCTCCTACGAGCAGTACTTC. It encodes CASVSNRGLFSYEQYF.

The chain uses TRBV7-2 and TRBJ1-1; D possibly corresponds to TRBD1 (6 bases). Trimming removed 3 bases from V and 3 bases from J, with 8 bases in between. From germline, CDR1 is SGHTA and CDR2 FQGNSA. There are 13 residues in the CDR3. The CDR3 nucleotides read TGTGCCAGCAGCTTCAACAGGGACACTGAAGCTTTCTTT. Translated: CASSFNRDTEAFF.

The chain links TRBV4-3 to TRBJ2-2, with 8 nucleotides matching TRBD2. The germline V gene encodes CDR1 LGHNA and CDR2 YSLEER. The CDR3 is made up of 17 amino acids. After removal of 0 bases from V and 4 bases from J, the junction contained 7 bases not matched to a gene. CDR3 in amino acids: CASSQEPGGALTGELFF. The CDR3 region has the DNA TGCGCCAGCAGCCAAGAACCCGGGGGGGCTCTCACCGGGGAGCTGTTTTTT.

J is TRBJ2-5 and V is TRBV4-1; D uncertain. Germline V gene sequence: CDR1 MGHRA, CDR2 YSYEKL. V was clipped by 4 bases and J by 1 base, with 16 bases between them. The CDR3 is 16 residues long. The CDR3 loop reads CASSPYRVILQETQYF. The CDR3 nucleotides read TGCGCCAGCAGCCCCTACAGAGTGATCCTCCAAGAGACCCAGTACTTC.

The CDR3 region has the DNA TGCGCCAGCAGCCAAGGGACAGGGTGGGGTAATGAAAAACTGTTTTTT. Residues: CASSQGTGWGNEKLFF. This chain connects TRBV4-1 to TRBJ1-4, with 8 bases matching TRBD1. CDR3 size: 16 residues. Germline V lookup: CDR1 MGHRA, CDR2 YSYEKL. V dropped 1 base and J dropped 4; count of bases not matched to a gene: 5.

J is TRBJ2-1 and V is TRBV7-2; tentatively, D is TRBD1 (6 bases). V was cut by 1 base and J by 5 bases, with 18 bases left in between. The CDR3 loop spans 17 amino acids. The germline V gene encodes CDR1 SGHTA and CDR2 FQGNSA. The CDR3 protein is CASSLVIGRGQNNEQFF. CDR3 bases: TGTGCCAGCAGCTTAGTTATCGGCAGGGGACAAAACAATGAGCAGTTCTTC.

This sequence joins TRBV19 and TRBJ2-2; unclear D gene. The germline CDR1 and CDR2 sequences are LNHDA and SQIVND (reference sequence). The CDR3 totals 15 residues. V gave up 4 bases and J gave up 4 bases, with 13 bases separating them. CDR3 bases: TGTGCCAGTAGTACAGGCAATCGAGCCACCGGGGAGCTGTTTTTT. Translated, it gives CASSTGNRATGELFF.

On this clone: An end of the junction differs from the germline gene, which may be a read error. This chain's CDR3 is CSSSKGQSTQETQYF. CDR3 sequence (DNA): TGTTCCAGCAGCAAGGGACAGTCCACCCAAGAGACCCAGTACTTC. The chain links TRBV7-9 to TRBJ2-5, with TRBD1 identical over 7 bases. Germline V lookup: CDR1 SEHNR, CDR2 FQNEAQ (reference sequence). This CDR3 has 15 amino acids.

V usage is TRBV5-1 and J usage is TRBJ1-4; TRBD1 is a possible D gene (6 bases). CDR1 SGHRS and CDR2 YFSETQ come from the germline V gene. The CDR3 has 14 residues. V was pared by 4 bases and J by 5 bases, with 12 bases between. The CDR3, as DNA: TGCGCCAGCAGCCAGGGGCAGGGAAATGAAAAACTGTTTTTT. This encodes CASSQGQGNEKLFF.

The V call is TRBV2, the J call TRBJ1-4; possible D gene TRBD1, 6 bases. Trimming left V 7 bases short and J 3 bases short, with 12 bases between. The CDR3 spans 14 residues. Germline CDR1 is SNHLY and CDR2 is FYNNEI. CDR3 sequence: CASTPQGSNEKLFF. The CDR3 coding sequence is TGTGCCAGCACCCCACAGGGTTCTAATGAAAAACTGTTTTTT.

The rearrangement joins TRBV19 to TRBJ2-2; D is possibly TRBD2 (5 bases). V dropped 2 bases and J dropped 8 bases, with 15 bases sitting between them. CDR1 and CDR2 (germline): LNHDA, SQIVND (reference sequence). The CDR3 consists of 15 residues. The CDR3 protein is CASSIRSGGKGELFF. CDR3 coding DNA: TGTGCCAGTAGTATAAGGTCAGGAGGAAAGGGGGAGCTGTTTTTT. Based on the CDR3 plus reference TRBV19 and TRBJ2-2, the full variable domain is DGGITQSPKYLFRKEGQNVTLSCEQNLNHDAMYWYRQDPGQGLRLIYYSQIVNDFQKGDIAEGYSVSREKKESFPLTVTSAQKNPTAFYLCASSIRSGGKGELFFGEGSRLTVL.

The sample holds one count of this clone. The V gene is TRBV28, the J gene TRBJ1-4, with a weak D call TRBD1 (5 bases). The CDR3 has 15 residues. V lost 1 base and J lost 4, with 10 bases in between. Germline V lookup: CDR1 MDHEN, CDR2 SYDVKM. The CDR3 sequence: CASSLFDRVNEKLFF. The CDR3 DNA follows: TGTGCCAGCAGTTTATTTGACAGAGTTAATGAAAAACTGTTTTTT.

The V gene is TRBV11-3, the J gene TRBJ2-1; TRBD1 agrees at 7 bases. The CDR3 sequence is 12 residues long. Germline assignment: CDR1 SGHNT and CDR2 YENEEA. Unmatched junction bases numbered 2, after V lost 5 bases and J lost 7 bases. CDR3 amino acids: CASSLDRNEQFF. The CDR3 DNA reads TGTGCCAGCAGCCTGGACAGGAATGAGCAGTTCTTC.

Turning to this clone: The junction departs from the called germline gene at one end, perhaps through a read error. This chain joins TRBV7-9 and TRBJ2-7; D is ambiguous. Germline-derived CDR1 and CDR2 are SEHNR and FQNEAQ (reference sequence). The CDR3 is 13 residues long. Here the CDR3 reads CSSSLGSLREQYF. Written as DNA, the CDR3 is TGTTCCAGCAGCTTAGGGTCCCTGAGGGAGCAGTACTTC. The full variable domain, completed using reference TRBV7-9 and TRBJ2-7, is DTGVSQNPRHKITKRGQNVTFRCDPISEHNRLYWYRQTLGQGPEFLTYFQNEAQLEKSRLLSDRFSAERPKGSFSTLEIQRTEQGDSAMYLCSSSLGSLREQYFGPGTRLTVT.

The CDR3 nucleotides read TGTGCCAGCAGTTACTCGCGGGGACTGAACACTGAAGCTTTCTTT. Residues: CASSYSRGLNTEAFF. This sequence joins TRBV6-5 and TRBJ1-1, with TRBD1 as a possible D gene (5 bases). V shed 0 bases and J shed 0 bases, with 8 bases lying between them. Germline loops: CDR1 MNHEY, CDR2 SVGAGI. This CDR3 has 15 residues.